This T cell receptor (beta chain) was sequenced in a study of vaccination and CD4 T cells after COVID-19. Treatment denoted: roughly 10-day PBMC culture with coronavirus spike peptide pools or control peptides (ViraFEST assay). Cultured CD4+ T cells had their DNA profiled by the Oncomine TCR Beta short-read assay. TCRdb analysed the PCR reads with MiXCR anew, one entry per CDR3 protein. Seen here are 9,000 to 15,000 distinct CDR3 sequences, roughly two fifths observed once, and the top ten hold 15% to 20%. With respect to this clonotype: Its antigen remains unidentified.

The CDR3 totals 16 residues. V dropped 6 bases and J dropped 0; count of bases not matched to a gene: 7. Germline V gene lookup returns CDR1 MNHEY and CDR2 SVGEGT. The sample consisted of cultured CD4+ T cells from blood. The V call is TRBV6-2 or TRBV6-3, the J call TRBJ2-4, with TRBD2 identical over 8 bases. The clonotype originates from a human donor with COVID-19. CDR3 residues: CASRAGASLAKNIQYF. CDR3 sequence (DNA): TGTGCCAGCAGAGCGGGGGCCAGTTTAGCCAAAAACATTCAGTACTTC.